This T cell receptor beta chain was recovered during a study of vaccination and CD4 T cells after COVID-19. Background on the study: In culture, cells were exposed to overlapping spike peptides from SARS-CoV-2, HCoV-NL63, HCoV-OC43 and HCoV-229E.

Treatment defined: roughly ten-day PBMC culture with coronavirus spike peptide pools or control peptides (ViraFEST assay). ViraFEST enlarged antigen-specific T cell populations with peptide pools and afterwards sequenced TCRs. Details on this clonotype: Antigen specificity is unknown.

Study conclusions and caveats: Post-vaccination reactive clonotypes (median approximately 38) did not differ significantly from post-infection (21).

This CDR3 comprises 16 residues. Germline V gene lookup returns CDR1 SGHVS and CDR2 FQNEAQ. Germline trimming cut 0 bases from V and 4 bases from J; bases unmatched to any gene: 7. The Oncomine TCR Beta short-read assay was applied to DNA of cultured CD4+ T cells. The template was genomic DNA from cultured CD4+ T cells. Each CDR3 protein gets one entry after TCRdb re-called the PCR reads with MiXCR. The sample includes thousands of distinct CDR3 sequences, around 28% of them seen just once. Sequencing was performed on CD4+ T cells from blood, cultured in vitro, taken after SARS-CoV-2 vaccination. The chain employs TRBV7-8 and TRBJ1-1; 8 nucleotides line up with TRBD1. This TCR came from a human donor who had recovered from COVID-19. CDR3 coding DNA: TGTGCCAGCAGCTTAGCTCGGGACAGGAGGTTCACTGAAGCTTTCTTT. Its protein is CASSLARDRRFTEAFF.